This T cell receptor beta chain originates from a study of blood T cell repertoires in COVID-19. Study at large: Acute and convalescent COVID-19 samples came from the United States, Italy and Spain. PBMCs, B-cell-depleted T cells, or T cells provided the cDNA or gDNA that made up the material.

In the study's own analysis: Estimation of nucleated cell counts was performed using reference gene primer amplification. The table came from immunoSEQ multiplex PCR; TCRdb's copy has only in-frame clones and leaves some out. The V and J calls and clone size are taken from that table; D and trimming were inferred from the DNA. The sample shows about 18,000 clones, about 88% of them seen only once. The V gene lost 6 bases and the J gene lost 8 bases, with 8 bases spanning the gap. The CDR3 totals 11 residues. Per the germline V gene, CDR1 is MNHEY and CDR2 is SVGEGT. This receptor was obtained from a man aged 35-49 years with active COVID-19. The sample comprised peripheral blood. V and J are TRBV6-2 or TRBV6-3 and TRBJ2-1, with no clear D. The CDR3 DNA reads TGTGCCAGCAGCCCCTCCTATGAGCAGTTCTTC. This sequence encodes CASSPSYEQFF.